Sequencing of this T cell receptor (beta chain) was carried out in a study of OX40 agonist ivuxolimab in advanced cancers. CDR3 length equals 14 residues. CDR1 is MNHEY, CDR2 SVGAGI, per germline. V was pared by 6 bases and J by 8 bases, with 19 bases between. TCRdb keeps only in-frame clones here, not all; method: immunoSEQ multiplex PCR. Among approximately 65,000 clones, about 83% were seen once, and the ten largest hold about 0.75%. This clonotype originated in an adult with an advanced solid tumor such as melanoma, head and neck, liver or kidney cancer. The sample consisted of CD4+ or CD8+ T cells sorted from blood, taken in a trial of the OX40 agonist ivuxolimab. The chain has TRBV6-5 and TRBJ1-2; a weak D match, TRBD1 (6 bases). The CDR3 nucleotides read TGTGCCAGCAGCTCGGGACAACTTTTGGGAGGCTACACCTTC. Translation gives CASSSGQLLGGYTF.